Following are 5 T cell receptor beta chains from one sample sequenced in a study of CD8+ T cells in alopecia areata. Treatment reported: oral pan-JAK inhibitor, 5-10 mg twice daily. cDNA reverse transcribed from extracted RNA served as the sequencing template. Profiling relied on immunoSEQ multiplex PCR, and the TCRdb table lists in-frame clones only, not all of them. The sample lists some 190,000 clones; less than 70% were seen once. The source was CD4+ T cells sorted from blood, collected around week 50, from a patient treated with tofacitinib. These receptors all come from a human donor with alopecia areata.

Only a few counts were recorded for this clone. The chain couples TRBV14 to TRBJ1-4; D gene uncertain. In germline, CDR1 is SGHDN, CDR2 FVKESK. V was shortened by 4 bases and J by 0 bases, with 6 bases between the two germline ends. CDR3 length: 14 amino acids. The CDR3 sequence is CASSRNTTNEKLFF. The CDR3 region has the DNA TGTGCCAGCAGCCGAAACACAACTAATGAAAAACTGTTTTTT. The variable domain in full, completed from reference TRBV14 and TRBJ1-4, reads EAGVTQFPSHSVIEKGQTVTLRCDPISGHDNLYWYRRVMGKEIKFLLHFVKESKQDESGMPNNRFLAERTGGTYSTLKVQPAELEDSGVYFCASSRNTTNEKLFFGSGTQLSVL.

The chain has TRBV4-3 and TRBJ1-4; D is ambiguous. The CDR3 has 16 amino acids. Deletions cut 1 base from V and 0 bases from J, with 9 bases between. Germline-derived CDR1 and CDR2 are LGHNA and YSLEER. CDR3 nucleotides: TGCGCCAGCAGCCAAGGCGACGATCCAACTAATGAAAAACTGTTTTTT. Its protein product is CASSQGDDPTNEKLFF.

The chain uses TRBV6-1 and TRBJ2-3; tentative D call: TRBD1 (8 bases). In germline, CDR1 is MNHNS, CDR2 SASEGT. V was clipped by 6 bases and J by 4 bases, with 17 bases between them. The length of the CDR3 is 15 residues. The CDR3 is CASSGQGGSPDTQYF. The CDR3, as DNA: TGTGCCAGCAGCGGACAGGGAGGGAGCCCAGATACGCAGTATTTT.

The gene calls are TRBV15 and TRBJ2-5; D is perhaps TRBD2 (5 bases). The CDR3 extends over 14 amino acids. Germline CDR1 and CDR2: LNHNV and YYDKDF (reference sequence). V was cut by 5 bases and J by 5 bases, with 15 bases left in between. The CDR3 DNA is TGTGCCACCAGCGGAACGGACTCTCCCGAGACCCAGTACTTC. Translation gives CATSGTDSPETQYF.

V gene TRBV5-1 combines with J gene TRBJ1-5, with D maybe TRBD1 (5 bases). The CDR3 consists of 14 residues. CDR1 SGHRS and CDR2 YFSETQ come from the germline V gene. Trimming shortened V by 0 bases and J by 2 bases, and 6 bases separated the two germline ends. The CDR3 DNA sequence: TGCGCCAGCAGCTTGGGGGACGGCAATCAGCCCCAGCATTTT. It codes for CASSLGDGNQPQHF.